Shown below are 7 T cell receptor beta chains from a single sample sequenced in a study of T cells in Graves' hyperthyroidism and ophthalmopathy. TCR beta CDR3 region amplification was performed from RNA transcripts. TCR CDR3 underwent first-round RT-PCR with the HTBI primer set. TCRdb analysed the multiplex PCR reads with MiXCR anew, one entry per CDR3 protein. This sample yields about 690,000 distinct CDR3 sequences, of which 17% are seen a single time; about 16% belongs to the top ten. Sequences were obtained from blood. The receptors originated from a middle-aged man with Graves' hyperthyroidism.

This clonotype was recorded at least ten times. The chain uses TRBV27 and TRBJ2-3, with D unclear. The CDR3 has 13 residues. Per the germline V gene, CDR1 is MNHEY and CDR2 is SMNVEV (reference sequence). The V end lost 3 bases, the J end lost 1 base, and 5 bases lay between the germline ends. The CDR3 here is CASSFQGTDTQYF. The CDR3 DNA reads TGTGCCAGCAGTTTTCAAGGCACAGATACGCAGTATTTT.

The sample holds many counts of this clonotype. The chain uses TRBV24-1 and TRBJ1-5; D not resolved. The CDR3 covers 14 residues. Germline V lookup: CDR1 KGHDR, CDR2 SFDVKD. V was cut by 3 bases and J by 3 bases, with 8 bases left in between. CDR3 nucleotide sequence: TGTGCCACCAGTGATAGGGCTTACAATCAGCCCCAGCATTTT. It encodes CATSDRAYNQPQHF.

This clonotype was observed a single time. A much larger clone differs from this one at a single base, so this may be a read error. This chain uses TRBV5-1 with TRBJ2-1; unclear D gene. The CDR3 is 13 amino acids. From germline, CDR1 is SGHRS and CDR2 YFSETQ. CDR3 in DNA: TGTACCAGCAGCTTGGAAGGAATGGGTGAGCAGTTCTTC. It codes for CTSSLEGMGEQFF. Complete variable domain (other parts from reference TRBV5-1 and TRBJ2-1): KAGVTQTPRYLIKTRGQQVTLSCSPISGHRSVSWYQQTPGQGLQFLFEYFSETQRNKGNFPGRFSGRQFSNSRSEMNVSTLELGDSALYLCTSSLEGMGEQFFGPGTRLTVL.

As for this clonotype: One end of the junction does not line up with germline, which may come from a read error. V and J are TRBV18 and TRBJ2-5; D is possibly TRBD2 (6 bases). Germline CDR1 is KGHSH and CDR2 is LQKENI. There are 13 residues in the CDR3. CDR3 DNA: TGTGCCAGCTCACTCGGGAGTCAAGAGATCCAGTACTTC. Its translation: CASSLGSQEIQYF.

This clonotype was counted at least ten times. The chain carries TRBV12-3 or TRBV12-4 and TRBJ2-1; 8 bases agree with TRBD1. The CDR3 sequence is 13 residues long. The V gene end was trimmed by 4 bases and the J gene end by 10 bases; junction bases not matched to a gene: 6. The CDR3: CASSSDRAREQFF. The CDR3 DNA reads as TGTGCCAGCAGTTCGGACAGGGCTAGGGAGCAGTTCTTC.

This clonotype was recorded a few times. This rearrangement joins TRBV29-1 to TRBJ1-2; the match to TRBD1 covers 8 bases. Germline CDR1 and CDR2: SQVTM and ANQGSEA. The V and J ends lost 3 bases and 3 bases, in that order; junction bases with no gene match: 12. The CDR3 consists of 16 residues. The CDR3 spells CSVDCQGACRYYGYTF. CDR3 bases: TGCAGCGTTGACTGTCAGGGGGCGTGTAGGTACTATGGCTACACCTTC.

The genes are TRBV29-1 and TRBJ2-1; no clear D. V lost 3 bases, J lost 5 bases, and 8 bases lay in between. CDR3 size: 12 residues. Germline CDR1 reads SQVTM; CDR2 reads ANQGSEA. The CDR3 region is CSVDDIHNEQFF. DNA of the CDR3: TGCAGCGTTGACGACATCCACAATGAGCAGTTCTTC.